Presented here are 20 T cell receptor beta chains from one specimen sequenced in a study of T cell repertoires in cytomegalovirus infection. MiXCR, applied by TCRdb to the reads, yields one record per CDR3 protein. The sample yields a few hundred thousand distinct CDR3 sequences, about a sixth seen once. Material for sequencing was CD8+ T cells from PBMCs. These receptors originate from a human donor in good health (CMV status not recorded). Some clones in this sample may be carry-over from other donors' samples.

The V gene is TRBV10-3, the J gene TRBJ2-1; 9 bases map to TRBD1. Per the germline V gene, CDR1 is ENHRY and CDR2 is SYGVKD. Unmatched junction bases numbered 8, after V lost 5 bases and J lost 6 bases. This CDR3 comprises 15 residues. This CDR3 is CAISRTGQGFNEQFF. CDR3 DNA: TGTGCCATCAGTAGGACGGGACAGGGTTTCAATGAGCAGTTCTTC.

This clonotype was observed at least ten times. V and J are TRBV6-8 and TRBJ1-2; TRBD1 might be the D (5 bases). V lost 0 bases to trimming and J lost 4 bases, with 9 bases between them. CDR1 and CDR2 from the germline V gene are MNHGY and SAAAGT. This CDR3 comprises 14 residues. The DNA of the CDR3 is TGTGCCAGCAGTTACTCATGGGACCTCTATGGCTACACCTTC. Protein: CASSYSWDLYGYTF.

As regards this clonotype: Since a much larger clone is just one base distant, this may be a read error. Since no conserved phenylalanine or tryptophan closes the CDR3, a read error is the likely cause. The CDR3 DNA is TGTGCCAGCAGAGGGTTTGGTAGCGGGGAAGCATATGAGCAGTTCTTA. It is translated as CASRGFGSGEAYEQFL. This chain uses TRBV12-3 or TRBV12-4 with TRBJ2-1, with TRBD2 matching 8 bases. This CDR3 is 16 amino acids long. Trimming at V came to 6 bases and at J to 8 bases, leaving 15 bases not matched to a gene.

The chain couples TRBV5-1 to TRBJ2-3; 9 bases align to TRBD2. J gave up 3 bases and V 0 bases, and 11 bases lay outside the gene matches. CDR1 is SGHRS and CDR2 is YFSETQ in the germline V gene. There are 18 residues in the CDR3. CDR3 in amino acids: CASSLAFDLGLATDTQYF. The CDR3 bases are TGCGCCAGCAGCTTGGCATTTGACTTGGGACTAGCTACAGATACGCAGTATTTT.

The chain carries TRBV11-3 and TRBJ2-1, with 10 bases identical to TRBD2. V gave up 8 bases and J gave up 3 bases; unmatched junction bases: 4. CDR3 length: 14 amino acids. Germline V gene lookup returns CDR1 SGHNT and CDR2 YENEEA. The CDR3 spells CASQSGGVYNEQFF. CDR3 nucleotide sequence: TGTGCCAGCCAGAGCGGGGGGGTCTACAATGAGCAGTTCTTC.

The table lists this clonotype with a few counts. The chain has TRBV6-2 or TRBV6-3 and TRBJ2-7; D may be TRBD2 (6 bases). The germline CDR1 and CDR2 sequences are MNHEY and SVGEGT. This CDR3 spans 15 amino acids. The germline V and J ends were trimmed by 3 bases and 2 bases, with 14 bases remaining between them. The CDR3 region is CASSYRRDGAYEQYF. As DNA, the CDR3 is TGTGCCAGCAGTTATCGGCGGGACGGGGCCTACGAGCAGTACTTC.

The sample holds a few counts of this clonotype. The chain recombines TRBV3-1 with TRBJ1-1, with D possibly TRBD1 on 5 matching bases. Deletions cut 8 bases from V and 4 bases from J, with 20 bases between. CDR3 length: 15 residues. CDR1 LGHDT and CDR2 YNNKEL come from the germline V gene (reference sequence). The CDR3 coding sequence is TGTGCCAGCCGATCGGAGGGGATAGCGTTCACTGAAGCTTTCTTT. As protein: CASRSEGIAFTEAFF.

In DNA form, the CDR3 reads TGTGCCAGCAGCGCGGGACTAGCGGGGGGCGAAGAGACCCAGTACTTC. Amino acids: CASSAGLAGGEETQYF. The V call is TRBV2, the J call TRBJ2-5; 15 bases fit TRBD2. The CDR3 runs to 16 residues. The V and J ends lost 6 bases and 3 bases, in that order; junction bases with no gene match: 5. Looked up from germline, CDR1 is SNHLY and CDR2 is FYNNEI.

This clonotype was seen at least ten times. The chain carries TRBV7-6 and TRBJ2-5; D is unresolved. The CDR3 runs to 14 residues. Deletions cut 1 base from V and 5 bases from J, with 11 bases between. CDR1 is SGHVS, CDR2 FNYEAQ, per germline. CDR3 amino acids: CASSLEARPETQYF. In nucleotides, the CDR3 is TGTGCCAGCAGCTTAGAAGCCCGCCCGGAGACCCAGTACTTC.

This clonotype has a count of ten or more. The CDR3 protein is CASSSGLAASYNEQFF. DNA of the CDR3: TGTGCCAGCAGTTCGGGACTAGCGGCATCCTACAATGAGCAGTTCTTC. The rearrangement uses TRBV6-2 or TRBV6-3 and TRBJ2-1; 11 nucleotides match TRBD2. Trimming removed 4 bases from V and 1 base from J; junction bases left unmatched: 3. Germline CDR1 is MNHEY and CDR2 is SVGEGT. The CDR3 has 16 residues.

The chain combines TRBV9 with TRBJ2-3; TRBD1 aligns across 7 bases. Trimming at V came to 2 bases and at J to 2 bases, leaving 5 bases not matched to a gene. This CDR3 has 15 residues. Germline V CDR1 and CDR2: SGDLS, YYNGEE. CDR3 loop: CASSVDRVHTDTQYF. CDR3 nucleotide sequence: TGTGCCAGCAGCGTCGACAGGGTCCACACAGATACGCAGTATTTT.

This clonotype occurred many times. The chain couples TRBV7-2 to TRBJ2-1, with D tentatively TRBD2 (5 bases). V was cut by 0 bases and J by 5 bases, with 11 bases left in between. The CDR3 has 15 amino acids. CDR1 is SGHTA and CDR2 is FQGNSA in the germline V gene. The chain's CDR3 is CASSLAETGNNEQFF. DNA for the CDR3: TGTGCCAGCAGCTTAGCGGAGACGGGGAACAATGAGCAGTTCTTC.

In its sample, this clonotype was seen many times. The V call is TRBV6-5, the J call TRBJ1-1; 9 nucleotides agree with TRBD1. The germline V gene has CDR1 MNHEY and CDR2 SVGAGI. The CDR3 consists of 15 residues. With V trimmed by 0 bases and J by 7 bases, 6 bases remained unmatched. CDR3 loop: CASSYSGQGGDEAFF. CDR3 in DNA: TGTGCCAGCAGTTACTCGGGACAGGGAGGAGATGAAGCTTTCTTT.

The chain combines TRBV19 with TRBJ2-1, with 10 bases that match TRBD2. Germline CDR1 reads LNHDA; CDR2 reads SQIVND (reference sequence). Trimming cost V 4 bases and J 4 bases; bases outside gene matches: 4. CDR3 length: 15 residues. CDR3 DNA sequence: TGTGCCAGTAGTACAGCGGGGGGGCCTTACAATGAGCAGTTCTTC. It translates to CASSTAGGPYNEQFF.

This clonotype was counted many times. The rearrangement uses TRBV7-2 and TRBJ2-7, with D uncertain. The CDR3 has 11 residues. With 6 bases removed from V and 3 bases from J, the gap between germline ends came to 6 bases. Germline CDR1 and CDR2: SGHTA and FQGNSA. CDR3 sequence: CASSNSYEQYF. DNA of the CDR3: TGTGCCAGCAGTAACAGCTACGAGCAGTACTTC. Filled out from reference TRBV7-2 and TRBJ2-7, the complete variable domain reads GAGVSQSPSNKVTEKGKDVELRCDPISGHTALYWYRQSLGQGLEFLIYFQGNSAPDKSGLPSDRFSAERTGGSVSTLTIQRTQQEDSAVYLCASSNSYEQYFGPGTRLTVT.

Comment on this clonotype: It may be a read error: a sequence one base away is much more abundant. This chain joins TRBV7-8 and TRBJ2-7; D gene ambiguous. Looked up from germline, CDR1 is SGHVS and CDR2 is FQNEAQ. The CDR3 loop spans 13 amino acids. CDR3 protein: CASSLEVAYKQYF. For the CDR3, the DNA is TGTGCCAGCAGCTTAGAAGTGGCCTACAAGCAGTACTTC.

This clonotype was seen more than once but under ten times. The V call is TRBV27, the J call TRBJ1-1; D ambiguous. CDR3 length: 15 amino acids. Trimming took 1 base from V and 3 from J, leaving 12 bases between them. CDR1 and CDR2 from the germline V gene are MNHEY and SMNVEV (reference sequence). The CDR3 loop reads CASSLFATPDTEAFF. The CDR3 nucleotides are TGTGCCAGCAGTTTATTTGCAACTCCGGACACTGAAGCTTTCTTT.

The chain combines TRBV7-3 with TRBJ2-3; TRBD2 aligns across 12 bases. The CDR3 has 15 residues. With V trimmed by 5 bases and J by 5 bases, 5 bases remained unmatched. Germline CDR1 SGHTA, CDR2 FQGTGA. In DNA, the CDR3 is TGTGCCAGCAGCGCTAGCGGGGGGGCGATAGATACGCAGTATTTT. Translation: CASSASGGAIDTQYF.

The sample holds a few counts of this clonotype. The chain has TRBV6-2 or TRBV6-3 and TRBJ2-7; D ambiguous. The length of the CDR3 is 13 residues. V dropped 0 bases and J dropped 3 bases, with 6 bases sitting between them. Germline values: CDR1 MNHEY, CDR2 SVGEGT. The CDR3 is CASSYSSNYEQYF. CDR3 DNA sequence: TGTGCCAGCAGTTACTCGTCGAACTACGAGCAGTACTTC.

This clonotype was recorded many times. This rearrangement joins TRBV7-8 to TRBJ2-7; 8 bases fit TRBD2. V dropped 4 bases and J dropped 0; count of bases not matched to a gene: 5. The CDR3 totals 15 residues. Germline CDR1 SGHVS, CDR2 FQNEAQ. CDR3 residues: CASSSGGGTSYEQYF. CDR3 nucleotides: TGTGCCAGCAGCTCTGGCGGGGGGACCTCCTACGAGCAGTACTTC.